The T cell receptor beta chain described here comes from a study of blood T cell repertoires in COVID-19. The wider study: From T cells, B-cell-depleted T cells, or PBMCs came the material, which was cDNA or gDNA.

The junction had 9 bases not matched to a gene; V was cut back by 11 bases and J by 3 bases. Germline V gene lookup returns CDR1 SNHLY and CDR2 FYNNEI. The CDR3 totals 14 residues. Method: immunoSEQ multiplex PCR; TCRdb's copy keeps in-frame clones and lacks some. The table shows 200,000 to 250,000 clones, with more than 80% occurring only once. Those who participated ranged in age from 18 to 89 years and resided in 20 to 30 US areas. The specimen sequenced was PBMCs or T cells enriched from blood (not recorded which). The rearrangement uses TRBV2 and TRBJ2-7; 11 positions match TRBD1. The TCR originated in a woman aged 18-29 years in a cohort exposed to, infected with or recovered from COVID-19 (not recorded which). CDR3 sequence (DNA): TGTGCCCTTGGCACGGGGACAGGGGGCTACGAGCAGTACTTC. Translation: CALGTGTGGYEQYF.